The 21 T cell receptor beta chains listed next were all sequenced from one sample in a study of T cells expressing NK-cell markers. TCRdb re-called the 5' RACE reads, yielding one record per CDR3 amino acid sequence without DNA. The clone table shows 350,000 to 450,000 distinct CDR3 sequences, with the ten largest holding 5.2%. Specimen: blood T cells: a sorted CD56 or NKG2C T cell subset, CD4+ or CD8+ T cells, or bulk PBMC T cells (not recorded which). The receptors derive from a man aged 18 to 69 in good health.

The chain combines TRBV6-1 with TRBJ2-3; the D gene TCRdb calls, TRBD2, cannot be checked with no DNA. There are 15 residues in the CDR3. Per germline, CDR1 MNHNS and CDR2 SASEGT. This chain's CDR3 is CASSGRGSGTDTQYF.

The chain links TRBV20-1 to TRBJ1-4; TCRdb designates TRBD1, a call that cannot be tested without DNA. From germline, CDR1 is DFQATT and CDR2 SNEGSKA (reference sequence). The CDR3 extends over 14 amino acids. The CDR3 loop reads CSASQGPSPNLLFF.

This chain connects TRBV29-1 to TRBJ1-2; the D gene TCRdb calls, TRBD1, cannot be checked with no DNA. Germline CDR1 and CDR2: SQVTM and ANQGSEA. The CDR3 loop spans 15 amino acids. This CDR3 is CSVNPQSGFGYGYTF.

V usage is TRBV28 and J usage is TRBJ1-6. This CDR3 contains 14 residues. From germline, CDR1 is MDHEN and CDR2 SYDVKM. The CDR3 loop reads CASSPTPYNSPLHF.

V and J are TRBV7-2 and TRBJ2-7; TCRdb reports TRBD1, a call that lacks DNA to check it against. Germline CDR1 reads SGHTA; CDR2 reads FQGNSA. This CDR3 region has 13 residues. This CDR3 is CASSWTGGGEQYF.

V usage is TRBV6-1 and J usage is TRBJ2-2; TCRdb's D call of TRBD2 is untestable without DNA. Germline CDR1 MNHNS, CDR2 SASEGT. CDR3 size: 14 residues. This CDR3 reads CASRGGYNTGELFF.

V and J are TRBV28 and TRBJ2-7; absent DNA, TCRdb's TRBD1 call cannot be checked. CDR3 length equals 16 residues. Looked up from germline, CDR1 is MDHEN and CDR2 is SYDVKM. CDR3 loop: CASRPHRGIGIYEQYF.

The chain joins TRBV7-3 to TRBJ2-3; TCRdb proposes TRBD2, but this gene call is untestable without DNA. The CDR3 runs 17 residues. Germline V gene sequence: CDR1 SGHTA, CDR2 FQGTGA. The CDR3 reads CASSLTGPPVRTDTQYF.

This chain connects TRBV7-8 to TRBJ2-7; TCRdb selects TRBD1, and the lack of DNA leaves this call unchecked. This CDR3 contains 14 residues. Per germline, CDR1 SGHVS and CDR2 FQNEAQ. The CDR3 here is CASSSTGVPYEQYF.

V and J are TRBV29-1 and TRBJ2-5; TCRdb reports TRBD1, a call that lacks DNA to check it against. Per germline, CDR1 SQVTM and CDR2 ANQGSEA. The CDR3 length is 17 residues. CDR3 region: CSPLRFRTGAIQETQYF.

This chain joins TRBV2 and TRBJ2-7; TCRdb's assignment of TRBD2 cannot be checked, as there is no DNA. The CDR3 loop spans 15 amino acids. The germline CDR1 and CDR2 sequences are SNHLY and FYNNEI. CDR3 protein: CASRATLATTYEQYF.

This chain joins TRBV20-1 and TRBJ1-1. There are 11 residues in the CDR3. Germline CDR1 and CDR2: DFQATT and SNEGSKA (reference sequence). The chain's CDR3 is CSARDSLVAFF.

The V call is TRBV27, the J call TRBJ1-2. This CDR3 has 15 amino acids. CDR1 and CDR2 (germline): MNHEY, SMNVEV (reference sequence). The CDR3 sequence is CATRDGVFGNYGYTF.

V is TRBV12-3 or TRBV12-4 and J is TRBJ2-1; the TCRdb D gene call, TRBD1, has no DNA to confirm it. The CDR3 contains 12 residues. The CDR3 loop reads CASSLETGEQFF.

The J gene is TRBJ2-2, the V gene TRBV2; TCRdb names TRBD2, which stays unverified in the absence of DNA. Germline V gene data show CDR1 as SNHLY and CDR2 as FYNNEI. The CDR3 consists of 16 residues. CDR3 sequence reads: CASSSTSGVNTGELFF.

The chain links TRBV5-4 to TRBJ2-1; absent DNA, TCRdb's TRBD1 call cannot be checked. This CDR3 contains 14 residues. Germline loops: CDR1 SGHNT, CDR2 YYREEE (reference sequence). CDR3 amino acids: CASSRTGTLNEQFF. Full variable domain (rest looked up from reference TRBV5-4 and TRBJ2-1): ETGVTQSPTHLIKTRGQQVTLRCSSQSGHNTVSWYQQALGQGPQFIFQYYREEENGRGNFPPRFSGLQFPNYSSELNVNALELDDSALYLCASSRTGTLNEQFFGPGTRLTVL.

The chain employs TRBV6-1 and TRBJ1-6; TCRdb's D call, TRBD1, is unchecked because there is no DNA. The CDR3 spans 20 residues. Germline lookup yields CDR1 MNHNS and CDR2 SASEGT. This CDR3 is CASSAQRTESRSSYNSPLHF.

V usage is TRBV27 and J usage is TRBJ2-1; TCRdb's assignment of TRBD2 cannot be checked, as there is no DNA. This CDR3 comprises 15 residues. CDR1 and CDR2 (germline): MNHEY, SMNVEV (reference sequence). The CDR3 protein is CASSPNPALAGAPIF.

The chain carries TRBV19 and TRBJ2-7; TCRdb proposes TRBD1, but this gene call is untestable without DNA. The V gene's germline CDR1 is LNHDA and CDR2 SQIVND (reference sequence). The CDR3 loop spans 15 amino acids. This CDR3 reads CASSIPGSASSEQYF.

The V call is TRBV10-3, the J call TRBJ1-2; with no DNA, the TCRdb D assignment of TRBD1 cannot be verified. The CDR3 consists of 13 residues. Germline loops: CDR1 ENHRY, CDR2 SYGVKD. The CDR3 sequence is CAIRKGTGGGYTF.

CDR3 region: CASSYLNRASYNEQFF. The V and J genes are TRBV5-1 and TRBJ2-1. Germline V CDR1 and CDR2: SGHRS, YFSETQ. The CDR3 runs 16 residues.